Included here is one T cell receptor beta chain sequence, with context. Its matching antigen is unknown. The method was immunoSEQ multiplex PCR; TCRdb's version includes in-frame clones alone and lacks a portion of them. The table has just under 70,000 clones, around two thirds seen once. This sample is drawn from a study of cytotoxic CD8 clonotypes in ibrutinib-treated CLL. Frozen-stored PBMCs produced about 2 micrograms of genomic DNA for TCR beta libraries. Study-level findings and limits: In comparison with age-matched healthy donors, baseline clonality was higher and tracked circulating CD8+ T-cell counts. The study found public clonotypes uncommon, contracting or stable on treatment.

The TCR was taken from a human donor with chronic lymphocytic leukemia. Material: PBMCs, obtained after 12 months of ibrutinib treatment.

DNA of the CDR3: TGTGCCATCAGACCATTTCCCGGGACGGTGAACACTGAAGCTTTCTTT. Amino acids: CAIRPFPGTVNTEAFF. The rearrangement joins TRBV10-3 to TRBJ1-1, with D possibly matching TRBD1 (5 bases). The CDR3 length is 16 residues. CDR1 is ENHRY, CDR2 SYGVKD, per germline. V was shortened by 6 bases and J by 0 bases, with 17 bases between the two germline ends.